One sample yielded the 13 T cell receptor beta chains listed below, sequenced in a study of blood T cell repertoires in COVID-19. Generated by immunoSEQ multiplex PCR, the TCRdb table keeps only in-frame clones and is missing some. The table lists over 250,000 clones, around 88% of them singletons. Source material: PBMCs or T cells enriched from blood (not recorded which). All receptors derive from a man in his forties or fifties who had recovered from COVID-19.

V is TRBV28 and J is TRBJ2-2, with TRBD2 matching over 7 bases. Per germline, CDR1 MDHEN and CDR2 SYDVKM. V trimming: 7 bases; J trimming: 5 bases; junction bases outside the gene matches: 10. The CDR3 consists of 15 residues. The CDR3 DNA follows: TGTGCCAGCAATTCTCATGGAGCGGGGACCGGGGAGCTGTTTTTT. Protein: CASNSHGAGTGELFF.

This chain uses TRBV5-8 with TRBJ2-7, with 8 bases fitting TRBD1. Trimming cost V 4 bases and J 3 bases; bases outside gene matches: 12. The CDR3 sequence is 16 residues long. The germline V gene has CDR1 SGHTS and CDR2 YDEGEE. The CDR3 region is CASSASGGNRLYEQYF. The CDR3 bases are TGTGCCAGCAGCGCATCAGGGGGCAACCGCCTCTACGAGCAGTACTTC.

The chain joins TRBV28 to TRBJ1-5; 10 bases fit TRBD1. The CDR3 is made up of 17 amino acids. The germline CDR1 and CDR2 sequences are MDHEN and SYDVKM. V dropped 6 bases and J dropped 7; count of bases not matched to a gene: 15. CDR3 in DNA: TGTGCCAGCAGCACCATCTCCGGGACAGGGGTCGGGCAGCCCCAGCATTTT. This codes for CASSTISGTGVGQPQHF.

This clone was detected only once. The chain is built from TRBV7-2 and TRBJ2-3, with D perhaps TRBD2 (6 bases). This CDR3 has 16 amino acids. Per germline, CDR1 SGHTA and CDR2 FQGNSA. V gave up 5 bases and J gave up 0 bases, with 15 bases separating them. This chain's CDR3 is CASSLLADPSTDTQYF. The CDR3 nucleotides read TGTGCCAGCAGCCTGTTAGCGGACCCTAGCACAGATACGCAGTATTTT.

This clone was seen a handful of times. V gene TRBV21-1 combines with J gene TRBJ2-2; the tabulated D call, TRBD2, remains unverified against the DNA. TRBV21-1 is given as a pseudogene. The CDR3 has 19 amino acids. This chain's CDR3 is CASSKGPPSGRVDTGELFF. The CDR3 nucleotides are TGTGCCAGCAGCAAAGGCCCCCCTAGCGGGAGGGTGGACACCGGGGAGCTGTTTTTT.

The rearrangement links TRBV25-1 to TRBJ1-2; no clear D gene. The CDR3 runs to 14 residues. Between the trimmed V and J ends, which lost 3 bases and 8 bases, there was a span of 16 bases. The germline gives CDR1 MGHDK, CDR2 SYGVNS. This chain's CDR3 is CASSERVGRSGYTF. The CDR3 region has the DNA TGTGCCAGCAGTGAGAGGGTCGGTCGTAGCGGCTACACCTTC.

The gene calls are TRBV27 and TRBJ2-2; the D gene is possibly TRBD2 (6 bases). The CDR3 is made up of 15 amino acids. V was clipped by 6 bases and J by 5 bases, with 16 bases between them. CDR1 is MNHEY, CDR2 SMNVEV, per germline (reference sequence). The CDR3 reads CASRLGGTSTGELFF. The CDR3 DNA reads as TGTGCCAGCAGACTAGGTGGGACTTCTACCGGGGAGCTGTTTTTT.

The chain joins TRBV7-2 to TRBJ1-1, with D perhaps TRBD1 (6 bases). The CDR3 has 16 amino acids. Per germline, CDR1 SGHTA and CDR2 FQGNSA. V lost 6 bases and J 4 bases, leaving 21 bases between the germline ends. CDR3 bases: TGTGCCAGCAGTCCTCCCCGGGCAGGGGTAACCACTGAAGCTTTCTTT. This encodes CASSPPRAGVTTEAFF.

This rearrangement joins TRBV30 to TRBJ2-7, with D maybe TRBD1 (6 bases). CDR3 size: 12 residues. V dropped 3 bases and J dropped 3 bases, with 9 bases sitting between them. CDR1 and CDR2 (germline): GTSNPN, SVGIG (reference sequence). The CDR3 is CAWREGGYEQYF. For the CDR3, the DNA is TGTGCCTGGAGAGAAGGGGGCTACGAGCAGTACTTC.

Concerning this clone: The same CDR3 can be traced to other DNA sequences in this sample. The CDR3 protein is CASSLAGGPGEQYF. For the CDR3, the DNA is TGTGCCAGCAGCTTAGCGGGAGGGCCGGGGGAGCAGTACTTC. The V call is TRBV7-2, the J call TRBJ2-7; 7 bases are shared with TRBD2. The V gene end was trimmed by 0 bases and the J gene end by 7 bases; junction bases not matched to a gene: 6. This CDR3 spans 14 amino acids. CDR1 SGHTA and CDR2 FQGNSA come from the germline V gene.

This sequence joins TRBV5-1 and TRBJ1-6; D gene unclear. The CDR3 spans 14 residues. Between the trimmed V and J ends, which lost 0 bases and 10 bases, there was a span of 11 bases. Germline CDR1 reads SGHRS; CDR2 reads YFSETQ. CDR3 DNA sequence: TGCGCCAGCAGCTTGGCGGGAAAGGGATCACCCCTCCACTTT. This translates into CASSLAGKGSPLHF.

The chain uses TRBV6-2 or TRBV6-3 and TRBJ2-3; 9 positions match TRBD2. This CDR3 spans 17 amino acids. The germline CDR1 and CDR2 sequences are MNHEY and SVGEGT. Trimming removed 0 bases from V and 2 bases from J; junction bases left unmatched: 6. The CDR3 reads CASSYSAGGPLTDTQYF. CDR3 DNA sequence: TGTGCCAGCAGTTACTCGGCGGGAGGGCCTCTCACAGATACGCAGTATTTT.

The rearrangement joins TRBV3-1 (or the pseudogene TRBV3-2) to TRBJ1-1; D remains ambiguous. V was cut by 6 bases and J by 3 bases, with 11 bases left in between. Germline CDR1 LGHDT, CDR2 YNNKEL (reference sequence). CDR3 length: 13 amino acids. The CDR3 region is CASSNTVDTEAFF. The CDR3 DNA reads TGTGCCAGCAGTAACACCGTGGACACTGAAGCTTTCTTT.